This TCR beta chain was captured in a study of control samples from healthy donors and cancer patients. CDR3 size: 14 residues. Germline V gene lookup returns CDR1 SEHNR and CDR2 FQNEAQ (reference sequence). V was pared by 5 bases and J by 8 bases, with 18 bases between. The assay was immunoSEQ multiplex PCR, and TCRdb's table has in-frame clones only and misses some. The sample contains 75,000 to 90,000 clones, about 88% of which appear only once. This sequence was found in a man aged 50 to 59 in good health. The chain joins TRBV7-9 to TRBJ1-2; tentative D call: TRBD1 (6 bases). Sequencing was done on a sample of blood. The CDR3 is CASSLANREGGYTF. The CDR3 nucleotides are TGTGCCAGCAGCCTTGCGAACAGGGAAGGCGGCTACACCTTC.